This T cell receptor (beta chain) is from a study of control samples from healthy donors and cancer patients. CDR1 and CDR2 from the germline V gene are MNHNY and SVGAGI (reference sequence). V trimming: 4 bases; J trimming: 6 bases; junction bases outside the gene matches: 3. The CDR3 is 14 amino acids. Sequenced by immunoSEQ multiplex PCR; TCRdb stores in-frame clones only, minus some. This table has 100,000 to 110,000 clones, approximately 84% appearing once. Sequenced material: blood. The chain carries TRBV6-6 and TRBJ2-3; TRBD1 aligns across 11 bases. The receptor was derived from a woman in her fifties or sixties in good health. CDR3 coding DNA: TGTGCCAGCAGTTGGACAGGGGGCGCCGATACGCAGTATTTT. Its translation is CASSWTGGADTQYF.